This T cell receptor (beta chain) was sequenced during a study of sequential checkpoint blockade in melanoma. Clones were read by immunoSEQ multiplex PCR, and TCRdb kept only the in-frame ones, dropping some. The sample holds nearly 2,500 clones, about 15% seen once. Notes on the study in general: Patients with week-13 increases in T-cell fraction and clonality benefited about 30 times more often.

As for treatment: randomized to nivolumab then ipilimumab (arm A) or the reverse (arm B). Germline V lookup: CDR1 LGHNT, CDR2 FRNRAP. This CDR3 spans 14 amino acids. This clone is medium-sized in the sample. Its specificity is unknown. The clonotype was recovered from a human donor with melanoma. The chain is built from TRBV12-5 and TRBJ1-4, with a tentative D call TRBD1 (5 bases). This sample comprised tumor tissue (inferred from file names), obtained from a patient given nivolumab and ipilimumab in sequence. CDR3 amino acids: CASILGQANEKLFF. DNA of the CDR3: TGTGCCAGCATACTGGGGCAGGCTAATGAAAAACTGTTTTTT. The variable domain in full, completed from reference TRBV12-5 and TRBJ1-4, reads DARVTQTPRHKVTEMGQEVTMRCQPILGHNTVFWYRQTMMQGLELLAYFRNRAPLDDSGMPKDRFSAEMPDATLATLKIQPSEPRDSAVYFCASILGQANEKLFFGSGTQLSVL.